This is a list of T cell receptor beta chains from one sample in a study of blood T cells in healthy people across ages. TCRdb re-called the 5' RACE reads through MiXCR, storing one row per CDR3 protein. The repertoire holds 700,000 to 950,000 distinct CDR3 sequences, with roughly 44% as singletons. The source material was blood. The receptor source for this set is a woman aged 60-75 years in good health. Each CDR3 is given with its conserved first and last residue. The D gene is left open where the match is weak. The size field is filled for only some rows; it gives once, few, many or a size class.

CASSQEGQESNQPQHF | TGTGCCAGCAGCCAAGAGGGACAGGAGTCTAATCAGCCCCAGCATTTT | TRBV4-2 | TRBD1 | few | 16 | TRBJ1-5
CASSILDGNQPQHF | TGTGCCAGCAGCATCCTTGACGGCAATCAGCCCCAGCATTTT | TRBV27 | . | . | 14 | TRBJ1-5
CASSQDRSGRAENEQFF | TGCGCCAGCAGCCAAGATAGGTCCGGCAGGGCCGAAAATGAGCAGTTCTTC | TRBV4-1 | . | many | 17 | TRBJ2-1
CASRPEDRGLIEQYF | TGTGCCAGCAGACCCGAGGACAGGGGGCTTATCGAGCAGTACTTC | TRBV6-1 | TRBD1 | few | 15 | TRBJ2-7
CASSQNRVSGTNVLTF | TGTGCCAGCAGCCAAAACAGGGTCTCTGGGACCAACGTCCTGACTTTC | TRBV3-1 | . | . | 16 | TRBJ2-6
CSAPLGQRFYEQYF | TGCAGTGCCCCGTTGGGACAGAGGTTCTACGAGCAGTACTTC | TRBV20-1 | TRBD1 | . | 14 | TRBJ2-7
CASSVGTFERDTQYF | TGTGCCAGCAGCGTAGGGACGTTCGAAAGGGATACGCAGTATTTT | TRBV9 | . | . | 15 | TRBJ2-3
CASQRSGVGLQETQYF | TGTGCCAGCCAACGGAGCGGGGTGGGGTTGCAAGAGACCCAGTACTTC | TRBV6-2/TRBV6-3 | TRBD2 | many | 16 | TRBJ2-5
CASSLRGGFNEKLFF | TGTGCCAGCAGCCTCCGGGGAGGGTTTAATGAAAAACTGTTTTTT | TRBV11-2 | . | . | 15 | TRBJ1-4
CASSYRTEKSTEAFF | TGTGCCAGCAGTTACAGGACAGAGAAAAGCACTGAAGCTTTCTTT | TRBV6-2/TRBV6-3 | . | . | 15 | TRBJ1-1
CSVGWHTENTEAFF | TGCAGCGTTGGGTGGCACACAGAGAACACTGAAGCTTTCTTT | TRBV29-1 | . | . | 14 | TRBJ1-1
CASSSASGLFNEQFF | TGTGCCAGCAGCTCCGCTAGCGGGTTATTTAATGAGCAGTTCTTC | TRBV5-5 | TRBD2 | few | 15 | TRBJ2-1
CASSQDQIAGVDTQYF | TGTGCCAGCAGCCAAGATCAAATAGCGGGGGTAGATACGCAGTATTTT | TRBV3-1 | TRBD2 | many | 16 | TRBJ2-3
CSAVTGGGETEAFF | TGCAGTGCGGTTACAGGGGGAGGTGAGACTGAAGCTTTCTTT | TRBV20-1 | TRBD1 | few | 14 | TRBJ1-1
CASREIQGKSEQYF | TGTGCCAGCAGAGAAATACAGGGTAAAAGCGAGCAGTACTTC | TRBV6-5 | . | . | 14 | TRBJ2-7
CASSDPPGQGDYGYTF | TGTGCCAGCAGTGATCCCCCAGGACAGGGCGACTATGGCTACACCTTC | TRBV25-1 | TRBD1 | . | 16 | TRBJ1-2
CASSLNLHSGANVLTF | TGTGCCAGCAGCTTAAACTTACACTCTGGGGCCAACGTCCTGACTTTC | TRBV7-3 | . | . | 16 | TRBJ2-6
CSVEGVGGAKQYF | TGCAGCGTTGAAGGAGTCGGGGGGGCAAAGCAGTATTTT | TRBV29-1 | TRBD2 | . | 13 | TRBJ2-3
CSAPKVAGGSSYNEQFF | TGCAGTGCCCCGAAGGTAGCGGGGGGAAGCTCCTACAATGAGCAGTTCTTC | TRBV20-1 | TRBD2 | . | 17 | TRBJ2-1
CASREWGGSYNEQFF | TGTGCCAGCAGGGAATGGGGCGGGAGTTACAATGAGCAGTTCTTC | TRBV2 | TRBD2 | . | 15 | TRBJ2-1
CASSLAGATNYGYTF | TGTGCCAGCAGTTTGGCGGGGGCAACCAACTATGGCTACACCTTC | TRBV12-3/TRBV12-4 | . | . | 15 | TRBJ1-2
CSARDIPVAGLSYNEQFF | TGCAGTGCTAGAGATATCCCCGTAGCGGGACTCTCCTACAATGAGCAGTTCTTC | TRBV20-1 | TRBD2 | few | 18 | TRBJ2-1
CASSVSRDGGEQYF | TGTGCCAGCAGCGTCTCTAGGGATGGGGGCGAGCAGTACTTC | TRBV7-2 | . | . | 14 | TRBJ2-7
CSVPSGGYNEQFF | TGCAGCGTTCCTAGCGGAGGCTACAATGAGCAGTTCTTC | TRBV29-1 | TRBD2 | many | 13 | TRBJ2-1
CASSSDRAQETQYF | TGTGCCAGCAGCTCGGACAGGGCCCAAGAGACCCAGTACTTC | TRBV7-9 | TRBD1 | many | 14 | TRBJ2-5
CASSAGQGTIYEQYF | TGCGCCAGCAGCGCGGGACAAGGTACTATCTACGAGCAGTACTTC | TRBV5-1 | . | few | 15 | TRBJ2-7
CASTHLAGVVSDEQFF | TGTGCCAGCACCCATCTAGCGGGAGTTGTGTCGGATGAGCAGTTCTTC | TRBV6-2/TRBV6-3 | TRBD2 | many | 16 | TRBJ2-1
CASNRVETQYF | TGTGCCAGCAACAGGGTCGAGACCCAGTACTTC | TRBV7-8 | . | . | 11 | TRBJ2-5
CASSPTRDGGVAKNIQYF | TGTGCCAGCAGCCCTACGAGGGACGGGGGGGTAGCCAAAAACATTCAGTACTTC | TRBV11-2 | TRBD2 | . | 18 | TRBJ2-4
CASSEARPVEGYTF | TGTGCCAGCAGTGAAGCCAGGCCGGTTGAAGGCTACACCTTC | TRBV6-1 | . | once | 14 | TRBJ1-2
CASSFAPDRYTF | TGTGCCAGCAGTTTTGCCCCGGACAGGTACACCTTC | TRBV12-3/TRBV12-4 | TRBD1 | many | 12 | TRBJ1-2
CASSYEGSKETQYF | TGTGCCAGCAGTTATGAGGGATCGAAAGAGACCCAGTACTTC | TRBV12-3/TRBV12-4 | . | many | 14 | TRBJ2-5
CATSDLGRVEPLGTDTQYF | TGTGCCACCAGTGATTTGGGCAGGGTTGAACCACTAGGCACAGATACGCAGTATTTT | TRBV24-1 | . | few | 19 | TRBJ2-3
CASSLYGTSVTDTQYF | TGTGCCAGCAGTTTATACGGGACTTCGGTCACAGATACGCAGTATTTT | TRBV28 | . | . | 16 | TRBJ2-3
CASTGTSGRGRTDTQYF | TGTGCCAGCACCGGGACTAGCGGCAGAGGAAGAACAGATACGCAGTATTTT | TRBV12-3/TRBV12-4 | TRBD2 | . | 17 | TRBJ2-3
CASSSAVNTIYF | TGTGCCAGCAGTTCCGCCGTGAACACCATATATTTT | TRBV28 | . | few | 12 | TRBJ1-3
CSANLGQSNEKLFF | TGCAGTGCTAACCTCGGACAGTCTAATGAAAAACTGTTTTTT | TRBV20-1 | . | few | 14 | TRBJ1-4
CASSQGGNNNEQFF | TGTGCCAGCAGCCAAGGCGGGAACAATAATGAGCAGTTCTTC | TRBV3-1 | . | few | 14 | TRBJ2-1
CAWSVAEGVMNTEAFF | TGTGCCTGGAGTGTAGCGGAGGGGGTAATGAACACTGAAGCTTTCTTT | TRBV30 | . | . | 16 | TRBJ1-1
CASSTLGQSYEQYF | TGTGCCAGCAGTACCCTGGGACAGTCCTACGAGCAGTACTTC | TRBV28 | TRBD1 | many | 14 | TRBJ2-7
CATSTVEASTENLNYGYTF | TGTGCCACCAGCACGGTGGAGGCGTCGACAGAAAACCTTAACTATGGCTACACCTTC | TRBV15 | . | . | 19 | TRBJ1-2
CASSQDESKQFF | TGTGCCAGCAGCCAAGATGAGAGTAAGCAGTTCTTC | TRBV14 | . | few | 12 | TRBJ2-1
CASSETGQGTYNEQFF | TGCGCCAGCAGCGAGACGGGACAGGGGACCTACAATGAGCAGTTCTTC | TRBV5-1 | TRBD1 | . | 16 | TRBJ2-1
CASSLGAGAHYEQYF | TGTGCCAGCAGCTTAGGTGCTGGGGCCCACTACGAGCAGTACTTC | TRBV7-2 | . | many | 15 | TRBJ2-7
CSASAQQQSLIEQYF | TGCAGTGCTAGCGCGCAGCAGCAGAGTTTGATCGAGCAGTACTTC | TRBV20-1 | . | few | 15 | TRBJ2-7
CASTQGFYEQFF | TGTGCCAGCACCCAGGGGTTCTACGAGCAGTTCTTC | TRBV28 | . | . | 12 | TRBJ2-1
CASSWDRGSPLHF | TGTGCCAGCAGCTGGGACAGGGGTTCACCCCTCCACTTT | TRBV12-3/TRBV12-4 | TRBD1 | . | 13 | TRBJ1-6
CASSRLPTGPANTGELFF | TGCGCCAGCAGCCGGCTCCCGACAGGACCCGCGAACACCGGGGAGCTGTTTTTT | TRBV4-3 | . | few | 18 | TRBJ2-2
CSAPPSGGPRETQYF | TGCAGTGCGCCACCGAGCGGGGGCCCCAGAGAGACCCAGTACTTC | TRBV20-1 | TRBD2 | few | 15 | TRBJ2-5
CASRENGGYTEAFF | TGTGCCAGCAGGGAGAATGGGGGGTACACTGAAGCTTTCTTT | TRBV6-2/TRBV6-3 | . | . | 14 | TRBJ1-1
CASSLSAGAAEAFF | TGCGCCAGCAGCTTGAGCGCGGGGGCCGCCGAAGCTTTCTTT | TRBV5-1 | . | . | 14 | TRBJ1-1
CSVDTGWGYTF | TGCAGCGTTGACACAGGGTGGGGCTACACCTTC | TRBV29-1 | . | few | 11 | TRBJ1-2
CATSRDPGGADTQYF | TGTGCCACCAGCAGAGACCCAGGGGGCGCAGATACGCAGTATTTT | TRBV15 | TRBD1 | . | 15 | TRBJ2-3
CSARQSGTDTQYF | TGCAGTGCTCGTCAGAGCGGCACAGATACGCAGTATTTT | TRBV20-1 | . | . | 13 | TRBJ2-3